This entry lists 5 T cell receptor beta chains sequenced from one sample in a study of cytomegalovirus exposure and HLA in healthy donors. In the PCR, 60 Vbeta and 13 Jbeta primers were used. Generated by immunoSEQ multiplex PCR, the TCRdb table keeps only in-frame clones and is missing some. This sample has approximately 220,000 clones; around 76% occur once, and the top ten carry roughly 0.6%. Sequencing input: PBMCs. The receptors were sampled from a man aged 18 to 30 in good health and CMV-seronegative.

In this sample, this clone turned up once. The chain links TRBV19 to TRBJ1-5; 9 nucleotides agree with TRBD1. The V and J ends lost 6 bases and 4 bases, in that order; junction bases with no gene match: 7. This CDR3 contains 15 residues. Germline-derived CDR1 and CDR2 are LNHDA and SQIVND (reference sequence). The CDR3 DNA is TGTGCCAGTAGGGAGACAGGGGGGTCGAATCAGCCCCAGCATTTT. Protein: CASRETGGSNQPQHF. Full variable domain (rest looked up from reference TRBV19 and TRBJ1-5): DGGITQSPKYLFRKEGQNVTLSCEQNLNHDAMYWYRQDPGQGLRLIYYSQIVNDFQKGDIAEGYSVSREKKESFPLTVTSAQKNPTAFYLCASRETGGSNQPQHFGDGTRLSIL.

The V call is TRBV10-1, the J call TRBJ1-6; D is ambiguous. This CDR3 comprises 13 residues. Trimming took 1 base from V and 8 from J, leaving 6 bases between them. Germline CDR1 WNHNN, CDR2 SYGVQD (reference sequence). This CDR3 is CASSEWGDSPLHF. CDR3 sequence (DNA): TGCGCCAGCAGTGAGTGGGGAGATTCACCCCTCCACTTT.

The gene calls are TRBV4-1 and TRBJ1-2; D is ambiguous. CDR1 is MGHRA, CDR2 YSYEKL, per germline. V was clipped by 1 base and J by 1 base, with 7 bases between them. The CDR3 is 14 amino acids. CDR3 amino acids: CASSQGALNYGYTF. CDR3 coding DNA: TGCGCCAGCAGCCAAGGGGCCCTTAACTATGGCTACACCTTC.

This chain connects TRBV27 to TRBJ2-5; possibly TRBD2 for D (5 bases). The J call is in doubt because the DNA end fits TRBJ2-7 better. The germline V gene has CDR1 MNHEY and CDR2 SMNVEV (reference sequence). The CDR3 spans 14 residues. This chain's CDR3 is CASSLASGVYEQYF. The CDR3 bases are TGTGCCAGCAGTTTAGCGTCCGGGGTCTACGAGCAGTACTTC.

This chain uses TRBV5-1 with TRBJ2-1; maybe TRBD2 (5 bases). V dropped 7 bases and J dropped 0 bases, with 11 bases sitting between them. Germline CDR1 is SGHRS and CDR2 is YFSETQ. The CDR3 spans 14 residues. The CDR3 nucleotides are TGCGCCAGCCGTTTGGGGAGCTCCTACAATGAGCAGTTCTTC. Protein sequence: CASRLGSSYNEQFF.